This entry lists 13 T cell receptor beta chains sequenced from one sample in a study of T cell changes during pregnancy in multiple sclerosis. Sequenced by immunoSEQ multiplex PCR; TCRdb stores in-frame clones only, minus some. The sample has about 36,000 clones, around 92% seen once. Here the sequenced sample was CD4+ T cells from peripheral blood mononuclear cells, taken in the second trimester of pregnancy. Every receptor here comes from a female donor in good health, enrolled as a control in a pregnancy study.

This rearrangement joins TRBV7-9 to TRBJ1-2; tentatively, D is TRBD1 (5 bases). Trimming took 7 bases from V and 7 from J, leaving 10 bases between them. This CDR3 has 11 residues. Germline values: CDR1 SEHNR, CDR2 FQNEAQ (reference sequence). In DNA, the CDR3 is TGTGCCAGCAACCAAAGGGGTGGCTACACCTTC. Translated, it gives CASNQRGGYTF.

This chain links TRBV5-1 with TRBJ2-3; possible D gene TRBD2, 5 bases. Germline V CDR1 and CDR2: SGHRS, YFSETQ. The CDR3 has 13 residues. Trimming took 2 bases from V and 3 from J, leaving 7 bases between them. The CDR3 sequence is CASSFRETDTQYF. The DNA for the CDR3 is TGCGCCAGCAGCTTCCGGGAAACAGATACGCAGTATTTT.

The CDR3 region has the DNA TGTGCCAGCAGTTCTCCGGGACAGGGTCACAATGAGCAGTTCTTC. Protein: CASSSPGQGHNEQFF. The V and J genes are TRBV6-1 and TRBJ2-1, with TRBD1 matching 9 bases. J gave up 5 bases and V 5 bases, and 7 bases lay outside the gene matches. The CDR3 contains 15 residues. Per germline, CDR1 MNHNS and CDR2 SASEGT.

V and J are TRBV19 and TRBJ2-2, with TRBD2 matching over 7 bases. The germline gives CDR1 LNHDA, CDR2 SQIVND (reference sequence). V shed 6 bases, J shed 2 bases, and the junction held 18 bases outside the gene matches. The CDR3 has 19 amino acids. The CDR3 bases are TGTGCCAGTAGCCCAAGTCTCGGGGGAGCTAGCGGAAACACCGGGGAGCTGTTTTTT. Translation gives CASSPSLGGASGNTGELFF.

J is TRBJ2-7 and V is TRBV4-1; a possible D gene is TRBD1 (5 bases). Per germline, CDR1 MGHRA and CDR2 YSYEKL. The CDR3 totals 14 residues. Trimming removed 2 bases at V and 2 bases at J, with 10 bases between. In DNA form, the CDR3 reads TGCGCCAGCAGCCAATTCCTGGGGCCCTACGAGCAGTACTTC. Protein product: CASSQFLGPYEQYF.

The chain has TRBV16 and TRBJ1-1, with D uncertain. Germline V gives CDR1 KGHSY, CDR2 FQNENV. Trimming shortened V by 4 bases and J by 0 bases, and 12 bases separated the two germline ends. The CDR3 extends over 15 amino acids. The CDR3, as DNA: TGTGCCAGCAGCCCGCGTGGAGGCGTGAACACTGAAGCTTTCTTT. Amino acids: CASSPRGGVNTEAFF.

CDR3 DNA sequence: TGTGCCAGCAGTCTTCGGACTAGCGGGGGCACCCTCTACGAGCAGTACTTC. Its translation: CASSLRTSGGTLYEQYF. The chain has TRBV28 and TRBJ2-7; 13 bases are a match to TRBD2. Germline values: CDR1 MDHEN, CDR2 SYDVKM. This CDR3 region has 17 residues. Trimming took 5 bases from V and 3 from J; bases not matched to a gene: 10.

The J gene is TRBJ2-6, the V gene TRBV5-8; tentative D call: TRBD2 (7 bases). The V end was cut by 3 bases, the J end by 4 bases, with 14 bases between. The CDR3 contains 16 residues. In germline, CDR1 is SGHTS, CDR2 YDEGEE. In DNA form, the CDR3 reads TGTGCCAGCAGCTCCAAGGGGGGGCGAGGGGCCAACGTCCTGACTTTC. It encodes CASSSKGGRGANVLTF.

The chain recombines TRBV28 with TRBJ2-7; 9 bases agree with TRBD2. Germline V lookup: CDR1 MDHEN, CDR2 SYDVKM. The CDR3 contains 17 residues. Germline trimming cut 3 bases from V and 4 bases from J; bases unmatched to any gene: 13. DNA for the CDR3: TGTGCCAGCAGTTTGGAGTCTGGCGGGACTAGCCCATACGAGCAGTACTTC. It codes for CASSLESGGTSPYEQYF.

The chain has TRBV2 and TRBJ1-2; D gene unclear. This CDR3 comprises 13 residues. Germline values: CDR1 SNHLY, CDR2 FYNNEI. V gave up 7 bases and J gave up 2 bases, with 11 bases separating them. As DNA, the CDR3 is TGTGCCAGCACAGCTAGAGGGAACTATGGCTACACCTTC. Protein product: CASTARGNYGYTF.

This clone was found once. V and J are TRBV9 and TRBJ2-3; 7 positions agree with TRBD1. Germline values: CDR1 SGDLS, CDR2 YYNGEE. V shed 2 bases and J 6 bases; nucleotides not matched to a gene: 6. The CDR3 is 14 amino acids. The CDR3: CASSVGTDQDTQYF. Here the CDR3 DNA reads TGTGCCAGCAGCGTTGGGACAGATCAGGATACGCAGTATTTT.

This clone appeared a few times. The V call is TRBV5-4, the J call TRBJ1-6; D remains ambiguous. This CDR3 contains 13 residues. Per germline, CDR1 SGHNT and CDR2 YYREEE (reference sequence). V was cut by 4 bases and J by 7 bases, with 9 bases left in between. The CDR3 nucleotides are TGTGCCAGCAGCCAGGAAGCAAATTCACCCCTCCACTTT. Translation gives CASSQEANSPLHF.

The sample holds a few counts of this clone. The chain couples TRBV2 to TRBJ2-7; D is perhaps TRBD2 (6 bases). V was cut by 1 base and J by 6 bases, with 10 bases left in between. The CDR3 has 13 residues. Germline V CDR1 and CDR2: SNHLY, FYNNEI. DNA of the CDR3: TGTGCCAGCAGTGAAGTACTAGCTGTCGAGCAGTACTTC. Protein sequence: CASSEVLAVEQYF.